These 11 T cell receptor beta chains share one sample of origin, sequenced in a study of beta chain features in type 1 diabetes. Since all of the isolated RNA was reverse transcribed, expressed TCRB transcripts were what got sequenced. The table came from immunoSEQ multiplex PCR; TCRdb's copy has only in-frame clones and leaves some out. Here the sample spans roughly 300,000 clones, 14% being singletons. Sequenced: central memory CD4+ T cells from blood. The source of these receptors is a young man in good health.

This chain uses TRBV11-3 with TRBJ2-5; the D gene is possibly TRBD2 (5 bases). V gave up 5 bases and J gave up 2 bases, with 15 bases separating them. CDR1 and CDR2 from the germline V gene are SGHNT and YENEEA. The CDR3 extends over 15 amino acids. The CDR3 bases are TGTGCCAGCAGCCAAAATACTAGGGTACAAGAGACCCAGTACTTC. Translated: CASSQNTRVQETQYF.

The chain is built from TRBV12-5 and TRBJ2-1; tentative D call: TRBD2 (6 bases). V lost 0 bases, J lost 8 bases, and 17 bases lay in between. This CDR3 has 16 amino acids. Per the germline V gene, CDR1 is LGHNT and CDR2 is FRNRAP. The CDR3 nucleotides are TGTGCTAGTGGTTTGGTATCGGGACGGAGGGGTGATGAGCAGTTCTTC. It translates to CASGLVSGRRGDEQFF.

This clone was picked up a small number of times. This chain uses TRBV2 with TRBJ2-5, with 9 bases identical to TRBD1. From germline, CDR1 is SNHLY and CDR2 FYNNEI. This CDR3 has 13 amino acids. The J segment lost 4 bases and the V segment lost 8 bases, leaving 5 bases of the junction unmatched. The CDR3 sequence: CASGQGRGETQYF. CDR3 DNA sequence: TGTGCCAGCGGACAGGGGCGAGGAGAGACCCAGTACTTC.

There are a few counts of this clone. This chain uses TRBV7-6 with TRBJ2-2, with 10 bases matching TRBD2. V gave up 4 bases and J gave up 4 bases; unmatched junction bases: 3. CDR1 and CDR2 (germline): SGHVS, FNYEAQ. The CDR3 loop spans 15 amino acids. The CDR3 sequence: CASSYTSGITGELFF. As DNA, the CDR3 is TGTGCCAGCAGCTACACTAGCGGGATCACCGGGGAGCTGTTTTTT.

The CDR3 reads CASSQGTAALTDTQYF. The CDR3 coding sequence is TGCGCCAGCAGCCAAGGAACAGCGGCATTAACAGATACGCAGTATTTT. The chain combines TRBV4-1 with TRBJ2-3, with a tentative D call TRBD2 (5 bases). Germline V gene data show CDR1 as MGHRA and CDR2 as YSYEKL. V gave up 1 base and J gave up 3 bases, with 14 bases separating them. The CDR3 is 16 amino acids.

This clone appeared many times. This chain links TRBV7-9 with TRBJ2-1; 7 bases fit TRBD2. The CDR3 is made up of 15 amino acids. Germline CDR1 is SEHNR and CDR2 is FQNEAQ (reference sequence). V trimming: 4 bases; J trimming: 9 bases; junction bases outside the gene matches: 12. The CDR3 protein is CASSSFRDYGGEQFF. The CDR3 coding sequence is TGTGCCAGCAGCTCGTTCCGGGACTACGGAGGTGAGCAGTTCTTC.

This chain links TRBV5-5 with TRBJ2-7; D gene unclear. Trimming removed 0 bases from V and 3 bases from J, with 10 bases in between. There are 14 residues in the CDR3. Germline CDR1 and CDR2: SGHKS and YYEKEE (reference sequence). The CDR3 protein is CASSLADNNYEQYV. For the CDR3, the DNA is TGTGCCAGCAGCTTGGCCGACAACAACTACGAGCAGTACGTC.

The CDR3 coding sequence is TGTGCCAGCAGTTTGGTGGCGGGAGGTCGATACGAGCAGTACGTC. This codes for CASSLVAGGRYEQYV. The chain combines TRBV28 with TRBJ2-7; 8 nucleotides align to TRBD2. Germline V gives CDR1 MDHEN, CDR2 SYDVKM. The CDR3 extends over 15 amino acids. The V and J ends lost 3 bases and 4 bases, in that order; junction bases with no gene match: 8.

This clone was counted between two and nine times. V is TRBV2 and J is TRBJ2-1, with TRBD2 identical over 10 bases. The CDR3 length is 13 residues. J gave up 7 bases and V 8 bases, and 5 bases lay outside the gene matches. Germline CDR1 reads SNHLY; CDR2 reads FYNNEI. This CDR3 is CASLAGESNEQFF. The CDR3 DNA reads TGTGCCAGCCTAGCGGGAGAATCAAATGAGCAGTTCTTC.

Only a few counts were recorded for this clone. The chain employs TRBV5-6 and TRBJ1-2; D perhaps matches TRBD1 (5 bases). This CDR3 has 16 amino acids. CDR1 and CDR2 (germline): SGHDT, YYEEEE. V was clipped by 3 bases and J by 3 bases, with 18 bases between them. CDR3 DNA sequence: TGTGCCAGCAGCTCGTACCGGGACGCCGGGGACTATGGCTACACCTTC. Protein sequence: CASSSYRDAGDYGYTF. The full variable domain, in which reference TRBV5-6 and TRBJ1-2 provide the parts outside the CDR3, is DAGVTQSPTHLIKTRGQQVTLRCSPKSGHDTVSWYQQALGQGPQFIFQYYEEEERQRGNFPDRFSGHQFPNYSSELNVNALLLGDSALYLCASSSYRDAGDYGYTFGSGTRLTVV.

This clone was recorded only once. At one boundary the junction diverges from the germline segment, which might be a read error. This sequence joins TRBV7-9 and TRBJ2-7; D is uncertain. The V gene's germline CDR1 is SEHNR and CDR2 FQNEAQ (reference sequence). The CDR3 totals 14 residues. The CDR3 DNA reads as TGTGCCAGCAGCTTCGATAAGTCTTCCTACGAGCAGCACTTC. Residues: CASSFDKSSYEQHF.